Presented here are 9 T cell receptor beta chains from one specimen sequenced in a study of T-cell memory formation after mild COVID-19 (dated by TCRdb to the early 2020s). Libraries were prepared through 5' RACE. TCRdb names Illumina NovaSeq 6000 as the instrument used. TCRdb applied fastp at Q25 and MiXCR to the public reads, then kept only in-frame beta chains. Each CDR3 protein gets just one entry, which takes the most common genes and DNA from the rows behind it. This sample lists about 350,000 distinct CDR3 sequences; 28% were detected once. Approximately 13% of the sample belongs to the ten largest clones. Sequenced material: PBMCs or a T cell subset sorted from them (not recorded which). All receptors come from an adult woman who had mild COVID-19 (a few samples of this study predate the infection). The sample titles of this study are shuffled in the database, so cell type and time point are left out; the donor was told from shared clones.

The V gene is TRBV7-2, the J gene TRBJ1-4; the D gene is possibly TRBD1 (6 bases). Between the trimmed V and J ends, which lost 5 bases and 4 bases, there was a span of 11 bases. Germline-derived CDR1 and CDR2 are SGHTA and FQGNSA. This CDR3 contains 14 residues. Here the CDR3 DNA reads TGTGCCAGCAGCCTGTCCAGGGGTAATGAAAAACTGTTTTTT. Residues: CASSLSRGNEKLFF.

This clonotype was seen ten or more times. J is TRBJ2-3 and V is TRBV7-6; 8 positions agree with TRBD1. The germline CDR1 and CDR2 sequences are SGHVS and FNYEAQ. J was trimmed by 4 bases and V by 1 base; bases with no gene match: 4. The CDR3 has 15 residues. The chain's CDR3 is CASSLVAGGADTQYF. CDR3 coding DNA: TGTGCCAGCAGCTTAGTAGCAGGGGGCGCAGATACGCAGTATTTT.

This clonotype was seen a handful of times. The chain recombines TRBV9 with TRBJ2-7; 7 bases are shared with TRBD2. The CDR3 contains 24 residues. After removal of 0 bases from V and 1 base from J, the junction contained 31 bases not matched to a gene. Per the germline V gene, CDR1 is SGDLS and CDR2 is YYNGEE. DNA for the CDR3: TGTGCCAGCAGCGTAGAGGCTAGGGAGGGACGGGACCTAGCCGGAGCCAGGGCTTCCTACGAGCAGTACTTC. This encodes CASSVEAREGRDLAGARASYEQYF.

This clonotype was seen a few times. The V and J genes are TRBV30 and TRBJ2-1; D perhaps matches TRBD1 (6 bases). CDR1 and CDR2 from the germline V gene are GTSNPN and SVGIG (reference sequence). V was clipped by 8 bases and J by 3 bases, with 20 bases between them. The CDR3 length is 15 residues. CDR3 in DNA: TGTGCCGGAGAGCCCAAGGACAGACTCTACAATGAGCAGTTCTTC. Translation: CAGEPKDRLYNEQFF.

This clonotype was picked up a small number of times. The genes are TRBV4-2 and TRBJ1-1; tentative D call: TRBD1 (5 bases). CDR3 length: 13 amino acids. Germline V gene lookup returns CDR1 LGHNA and CDR2 YNFKEQ. The germline V and J ends were trimmed by 3 bases and 6 bases, with 11 bases remaining between them. As DNA, the CDR3 is TGTGCCAGCAGCCAGGAAAAAGGGGCTGAAGCTTTCTTT. Protein: CASSQEKGAEAFF.

The chain has TRBV5-1 and TRBJ2-3; 8 bases are shared with TRBD2. The germline gives CDR1 SGHRS, CDR2 YFSETQ. Losses at the gene ends were 4 bases for V and 2 bases for J; bases not matched to a gene: 9. The CDR3 length is 16 residues. The CDR3 loop reads CASSPPGLGTTDTQYF. The CDR3 DNA reads as TGCGCCAGCAGCCCCCCGGGACTAGGAACCACAGATACGCAGTATTTT.

The rearrangement links TRBV30 to TRBJ2-7; 9 bases agree with TRBD2. The CDR3 length is 16 residues. From germline, CDR1 is GTSNPN and CDR2 SVGIG (reference sequence). V was clipped by 0 bases and J by 5 bases; unmatched bases: 11. The CDR3 protein is CAWSVGLAGPTDEQYF. CDR3 nucleotide sequence: TGTGCCTGGAGTGTGGGGCTAGCGGGACCGACGGACGAGCAGTACTTC.

The chain links TRBV9 to TRBJ1-2, with 7 bases aligning to TRBD1. V gave up 2 bases and J gave up 6 bases; unmatched junction bases: 4. Germline CDR1 reads SGDLS; CDR2 reads YYNGEE. The CDR3 is 13 residues long. The CDR3: CASSVGQLHGYTF. The CDR3 nucleotides are TGTGCCAGCAGCGTGGGACAGCTCCATGGCTACACCTTC.

This clonotype was found many times. This sequence joins TRBV11-3 and TRBJ2-1; no firm D call. V was clipped by 0 bases and J by 1 base, with 7 bases between them. The CDR3 consists of 15 residues. Germline V gives CDR1 SGHNT, CDR2 YENEEA. CDR3 nucleotide sequence: TGTGCCAGCAGCTTAGAAAGCAGTTCCTACAATGAGCAGTTCTTC. It codes for CASSLESSSYNEQFF.